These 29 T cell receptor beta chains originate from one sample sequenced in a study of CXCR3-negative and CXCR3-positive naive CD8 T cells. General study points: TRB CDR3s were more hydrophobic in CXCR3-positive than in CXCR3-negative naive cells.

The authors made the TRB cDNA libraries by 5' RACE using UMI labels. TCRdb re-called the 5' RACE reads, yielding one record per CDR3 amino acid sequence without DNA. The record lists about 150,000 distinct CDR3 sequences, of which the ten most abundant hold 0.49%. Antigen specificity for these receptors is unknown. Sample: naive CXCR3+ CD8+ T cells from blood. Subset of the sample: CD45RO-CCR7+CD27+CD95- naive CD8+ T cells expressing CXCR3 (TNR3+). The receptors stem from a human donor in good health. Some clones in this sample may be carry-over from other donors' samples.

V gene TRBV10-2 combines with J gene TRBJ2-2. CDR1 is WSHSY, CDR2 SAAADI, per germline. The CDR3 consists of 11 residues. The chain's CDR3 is CASSVSGELFF.

This chain's CDR3 is CASSSVLEGETQYF. V gene TRBV5-6 combines with J gene TRBJ2-5. From germline, CDR1 is SGHDT and CDR2 YYEEEE. The CDR3 loop spans 14 amino acids.

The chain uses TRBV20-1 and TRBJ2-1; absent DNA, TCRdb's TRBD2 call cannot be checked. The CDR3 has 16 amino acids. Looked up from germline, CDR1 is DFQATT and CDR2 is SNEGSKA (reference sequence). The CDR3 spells CSAGQAGAVSYNEQFF.

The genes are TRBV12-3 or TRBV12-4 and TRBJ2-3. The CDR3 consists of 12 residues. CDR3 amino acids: CASRDRTDTQYF.

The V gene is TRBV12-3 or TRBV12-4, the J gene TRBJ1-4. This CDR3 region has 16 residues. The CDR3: CASSLGPTVSNEKLFF.

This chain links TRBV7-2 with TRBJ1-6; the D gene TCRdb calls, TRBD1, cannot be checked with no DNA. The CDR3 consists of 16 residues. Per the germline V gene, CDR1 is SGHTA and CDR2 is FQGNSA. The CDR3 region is CASSLGRGQGNSPLHF.

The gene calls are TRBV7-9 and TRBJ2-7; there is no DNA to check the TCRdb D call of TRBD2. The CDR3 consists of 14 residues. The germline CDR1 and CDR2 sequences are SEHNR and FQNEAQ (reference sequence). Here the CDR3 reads CASSLPGLPGEQYF.

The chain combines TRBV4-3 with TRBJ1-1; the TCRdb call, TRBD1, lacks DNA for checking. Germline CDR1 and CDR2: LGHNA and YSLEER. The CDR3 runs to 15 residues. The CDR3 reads CASSQDAGEPAEAFF.

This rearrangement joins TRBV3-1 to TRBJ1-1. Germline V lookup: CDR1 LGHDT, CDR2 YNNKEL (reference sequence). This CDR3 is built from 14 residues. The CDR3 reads CASSPNLGNTEAFF.

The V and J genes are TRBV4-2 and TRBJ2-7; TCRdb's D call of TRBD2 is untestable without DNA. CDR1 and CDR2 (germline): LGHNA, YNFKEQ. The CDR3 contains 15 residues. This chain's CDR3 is CASSQGSAGAYEQYF.

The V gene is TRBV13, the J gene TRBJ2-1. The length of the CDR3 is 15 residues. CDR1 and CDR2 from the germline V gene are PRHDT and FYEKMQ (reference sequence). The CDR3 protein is CASSLGGMGYNEQFF.

CDR3 protein: CASSRLVVSGGYEQYF. The rearrangement links TRBV27 to TRBJ2-7; TCRdb lists TRBD2, though no DNA is available to test this call. The CDR3 is made up of 16 amino acids. Germline V CDR1 and CDR2: MNHEY, SMNVEV (reference sequence).

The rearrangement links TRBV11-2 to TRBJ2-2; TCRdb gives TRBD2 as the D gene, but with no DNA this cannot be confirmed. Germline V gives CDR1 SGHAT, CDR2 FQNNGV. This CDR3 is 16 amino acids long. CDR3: CASRWSGGYATGELFF.

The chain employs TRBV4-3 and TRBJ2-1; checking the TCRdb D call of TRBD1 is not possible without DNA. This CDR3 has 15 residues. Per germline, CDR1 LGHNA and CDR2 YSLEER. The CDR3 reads CASSPGESSYNEQFF.

The CDR3 spells CASTPLGSWGTGELFF. The chain couples TRBV7-6 to TRBJ2-2; TCRdb proposes TRBD1, but this gene call is untestable without DNA. The CDR3 runs 16 residues. Germline CDR1 SGHVS, CDR2 FNYEAQ.

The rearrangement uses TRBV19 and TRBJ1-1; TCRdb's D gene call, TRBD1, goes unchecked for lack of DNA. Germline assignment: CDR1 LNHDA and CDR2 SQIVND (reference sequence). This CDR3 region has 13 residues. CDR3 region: CASSTSQGAVAFF.

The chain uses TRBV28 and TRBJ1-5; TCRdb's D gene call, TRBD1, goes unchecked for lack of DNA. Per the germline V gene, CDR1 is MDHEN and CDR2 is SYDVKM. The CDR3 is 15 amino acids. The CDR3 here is CASSTDRGYNQPQHF. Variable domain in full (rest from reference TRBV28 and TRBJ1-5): DVKVTQSSRYLVKRTGEKVFLECVQDMDHENMFWYRQDPGLGLRLIYFSYDVKMKEKGDIPEGYSVSREKKERFSLILESASTNQTSMYLCASSTDRGYNQPQHFGDGTRLSIL.

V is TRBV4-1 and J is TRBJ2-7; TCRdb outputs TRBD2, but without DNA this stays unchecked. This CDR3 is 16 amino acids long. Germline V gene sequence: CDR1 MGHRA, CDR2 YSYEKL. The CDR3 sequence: CASSQESLAGRYEQYF.

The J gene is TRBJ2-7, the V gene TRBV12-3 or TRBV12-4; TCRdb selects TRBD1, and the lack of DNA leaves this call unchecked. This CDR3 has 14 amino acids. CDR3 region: CASSFRDGTYEQYF.

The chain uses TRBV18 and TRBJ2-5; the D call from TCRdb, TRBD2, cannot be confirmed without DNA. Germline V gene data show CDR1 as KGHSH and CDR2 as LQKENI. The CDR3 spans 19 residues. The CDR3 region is CASSPQWLGGPVAVGTQYF. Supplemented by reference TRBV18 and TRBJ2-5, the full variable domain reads NAGVMQNPRHLVRRRGQEARLRCSPMKGHSHVYWYRQLPEEGLKFMVYLQKENIIDESGMPKERFSAEFPKEGPSILRIQQVVRGDSAAYFCASSPQWLGGPVAVGTQYFGPGTRLLVL.

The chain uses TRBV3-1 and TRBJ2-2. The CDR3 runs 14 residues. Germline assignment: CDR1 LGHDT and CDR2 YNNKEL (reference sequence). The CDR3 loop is CASSQPMRSGELFF.

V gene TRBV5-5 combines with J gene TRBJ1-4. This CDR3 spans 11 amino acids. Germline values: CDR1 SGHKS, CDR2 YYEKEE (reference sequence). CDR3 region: CASSPKEKLFF. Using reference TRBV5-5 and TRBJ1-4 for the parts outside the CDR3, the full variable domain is DAGVTQSPTHLIKTRGQQVTLRCSPISGHKSVSWYQQVLGQGPQFIFQYYEKEERGRGNFPDRFSARQFPNYSSELNVNALLLGDSALYLCASSPKEKLFFGSGTQLSVL.

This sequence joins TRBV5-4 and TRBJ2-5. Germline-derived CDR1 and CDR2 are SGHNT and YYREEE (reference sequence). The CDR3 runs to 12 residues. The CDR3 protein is CASSFIEETQYF. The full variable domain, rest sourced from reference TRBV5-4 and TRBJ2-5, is ETGVTQSPTHLIKTRGQQVTLRCSSQSGHNTVSWYQQALGQGPQFIFQYYREEENGRGNFPPRFSGLQFPNYSSELNVNALELDDSALYLCASSFIEETQYFGPGTRLLVL.

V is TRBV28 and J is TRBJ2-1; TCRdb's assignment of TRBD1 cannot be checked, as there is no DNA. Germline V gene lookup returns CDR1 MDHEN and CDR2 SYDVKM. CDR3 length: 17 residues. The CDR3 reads CASSVPNVPGSFNEQFF.

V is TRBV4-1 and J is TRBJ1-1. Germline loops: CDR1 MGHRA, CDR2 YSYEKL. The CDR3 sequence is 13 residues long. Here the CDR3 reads CASSHTRNTEAFF.

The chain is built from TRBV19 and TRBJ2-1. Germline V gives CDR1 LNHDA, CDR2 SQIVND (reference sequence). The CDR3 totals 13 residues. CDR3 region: CASSIVTINEQFF.

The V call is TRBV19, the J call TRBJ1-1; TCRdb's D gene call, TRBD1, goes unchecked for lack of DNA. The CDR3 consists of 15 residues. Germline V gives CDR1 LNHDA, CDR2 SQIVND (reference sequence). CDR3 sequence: CASSIQFGTNTEAFF. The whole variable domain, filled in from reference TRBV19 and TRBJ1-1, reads DGGITQSPKYLFRKEGQNVTLSCEQNLNHDAMYWYRQDPGQGLRLIYYSQIVNDFQKGDIAEGYSVSREKKESFPLTVTSAQKNPTAFYLCASSIQFGTNTEAFFGQGTRLTVV.

Here the CDR3 reads CASSPEQGAQPQHF. The chain has TRBV6-5 and TRBJ1-5; TCRdb reports TRBD1, a call that lacks DNA to check it against. The CDR3 spans 14 residues. In germline, CDR1 is MNHEY, CDR2 SVGAGI.

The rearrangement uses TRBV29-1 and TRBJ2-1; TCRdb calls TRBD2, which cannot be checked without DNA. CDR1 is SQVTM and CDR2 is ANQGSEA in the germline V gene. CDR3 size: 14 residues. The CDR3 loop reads CSVEGGLVYNEQFF.